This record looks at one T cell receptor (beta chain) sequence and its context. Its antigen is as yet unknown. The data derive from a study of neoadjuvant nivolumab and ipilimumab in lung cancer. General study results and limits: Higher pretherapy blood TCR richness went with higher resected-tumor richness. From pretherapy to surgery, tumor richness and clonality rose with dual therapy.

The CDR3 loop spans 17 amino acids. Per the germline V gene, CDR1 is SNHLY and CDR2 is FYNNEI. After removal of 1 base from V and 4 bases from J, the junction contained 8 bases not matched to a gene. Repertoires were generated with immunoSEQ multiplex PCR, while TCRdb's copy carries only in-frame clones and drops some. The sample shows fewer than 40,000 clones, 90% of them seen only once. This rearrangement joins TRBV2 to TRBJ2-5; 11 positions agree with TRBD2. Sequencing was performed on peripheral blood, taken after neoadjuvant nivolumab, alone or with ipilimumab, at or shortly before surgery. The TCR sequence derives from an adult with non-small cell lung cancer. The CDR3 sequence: CASSEEASGGSRETQYF. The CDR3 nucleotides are TGTGCCAGCAGTGAAGAAGCTAGCGGGGGGTCCAGAGAGACCCAGTACTTC.